These T cell receptor beta chains were read from a single sample in a study of T cell responses to AZD1222 COVID-19 vaccine. Some clones are missing from TCRdb's copy, which holds only in-frame ones; the method was immunoSEQ multiplex PCR. The data contain 150,000 to 200,000 clones, about 90% of them singletons. The specimen comprised peripheral blood, sampled on day 0 of AZD1222 vaccination. These receptors were obtained from an adult in good health. Both conserved end residues are part of each CDR3. The order of the fields is V gene, D gene, J gene, clone size, CDR3 protein, CDR3 DNA. A D gene is named only where the DNA matches it firmly. Only some rows state a clone size, as once, few, many or a class for expanded clones.

>TRBV19|TRBD2|TRBJ2-3|.
CASSMGGSRTDTQYF
TGTGCCAGTAGTATGGGGGGGTCTCGCACAGATACGCAGTATTTT
>TRBV10-3|.|TRBJ1-1|.
CAISEAGEAFF
TGTGCCATCAGTGAGGCAGGGGAGGCTTTCTTT
>TRBV28|TRBD1|TRBJ1-3|.
CASSRTGQSGNTIYF
TGTGCCAGCAGTCGGACAGGGCAATCTGGAAACACCATATATTTT
>TRBV5-1|TRBD1|TRBJ1-2|.
CASSLEGTGNYGYTF
TGCGCCAGCAGCTTGGAAGGGACAGGGAACTATGGCTACACCTTC
>TRBV28|.|TRBJ1-1|once
CASVLGSEAFF
TGTGCCAGCGTTTTGGGGTCTGAAGCTTTCTTT
>TRBV7-8|.|TRBJ2-5|.
CASSPGQETQYF
TGTGCCAGCAGCCCGGGGCAAGAGACCCAGTACTTC
>TRBV28|TRBD1|TRBJ1-5|.
CASSRSNRGVRSNQPQHF
TGTGCCAGCAGTCGCTCTAACAGGGGAGTTAGGAGCAATCAGCCCCAGCATTTT
>TRBV29-1|.|TRBJ1-1|.
CSVFEFGKSNTEAFF
TGCAGCGTTTTTGAGTTTGGGAAGTCGAACACTGAAGCTTTCTTT
>TRBV20-1|.|TRBJ1-1|.
CSAVRDEAFF
TGCAGTGCCGTCAGGGATGAAGCTTTCTTT
>TRBV7-2|TRBD1|TRBJ1-1|few
CASSQGQGIWEAFF
TGTGCCAGCAGTCAAGGACAGGGTATATGGGAAGCTTTCTTT
>TRBV9|.|TRBJ1-2|.
CASSVSLGGGGYTF
TGTGCCAGCAGCGTCTCCCTCGGGGGTGGCGGCTACACCTTC
>TRBV7-2|TRBD1|TRBJ1-1|.
CASSANRGHVAFF
TGTGCCAGCAGCGCTAACAGGGGGCACGTGGCTTTCTTT
>TRBV6-5|.|TRBJ2-3|.
CASSYSGETDTQYF
TGTGCCAGCAGTTACAGTGGAGAAACAGATACGCAGTATTTT
>TRBV4-1|.|TRBJ1-2|.
CASSQDQPGDPYGYTF
TGCGCCAGCAGCCAAGATCAACCAGGGGACCCCTATGGCTACACCTTC
>TRBV18|.|TRBJ1-4|once
CASSPTRDVTSANEKLFF
TGTGCCAGCTCTCCTACTCGGGACGTGACCTCAGCTAATGAAAAACTGTTTTTT
>TRBV6-1|TRBD1|TRBJ1-6|.
CASSEIGQGHNSPLHF
TGTGCCAGCAGTGAAATAGGACAGGGCCATAATTCACCCCTCCACTTT
>TRBV4-2|TRBD1|TRBJ1-4|.
CASSQGEPGQIATNEKLFF
TGTGCCAGCAGCCAAGGGGAACCGGGACAGATCGCAACTAATGAAAAACTGTTTTTT
>TRBV19|.|TRBJ1-5|.
CASSPGGEAQPQHF
TGTGCCAGTAGCCCGGGGGGGGAGGCTCAGCCCCAGCATTTT
>TRBV6-5|TRBD1|TRBJ2-7|.
CASSYLVGQGAYEQYF
TGTGCCAGCAGTTACTTGGTGGGACAGGGGGCCTACGAGCAGTACTTC
>TRBV21-1|.|TRBJ1-1|once
CASSPPGTMNTEAFF
TGTGCCAGCAGCCCTCCCGGGACCATGAACACTGAAGCTTTCTTT
>TRBV5-1|TRBD1|TRBJ2-3|.
CASSLAGQVNTQYF
TGCGCCAGCAGCTTGGCGGGACAGGTTAATACGCAGTATTTT
>TRBV4-1|.|TRBJ1-6|few
CASSQEHRGSPLHF
TGCGCCAGCAGCCAAGAACATCGGGGTTCACCCCTCCACTTT
>TRBV28|TRBD2|TRBJ2-2|once
CASSRAGVLSGELFF
TGTGCCAGCAGTCGAGCGGGAGTGCTCAGCGGGGAGCTGTTTTTT
>TRBV6-5|.|TRBJ1-5|.
CASKGGFQPQHF
TGTGCCAGCAAAGGCGGATTTCAGCCCCAGCATTTT
>TRBV10-3|.|TRBJ2-2|.
CAISEYGTGELFF
TGTGCCATCAGTGAATATGGGACCGGGGAGCTGTTTTTT
>TRBV29-1|TRBD2|TRBJ2-3|.
CSVEASGTTDTQYF
TGCAGCGTTGAGGCTAGCGGGACCACAGATACGCAGTATTTT